This T cell receptor (beta chain) was profiled in a study of early stage breast cancer tumors. General study results and limits: Tumor and normal breast were distinguished via blood comparison in most of the 16 patients. Compared with adjacent normal breast, tumors showed around 2.7-fold denser, more clonal T cells.

Each sample had two DNA replicates, about 0.52 ug blood or around 1.4 ug tissue. Generated by immunoSEQ multiplex PCR, the TCRdb table keeps only in-frame clones and is missing some. The table lists 45,000 to 60,000 clones, 85% to 95% of them singletons. Turning to this clone: The antigen is undetermined.

The germline gives CDR1 LNHNV, CDR2 YYDKDF (reference sequence). V was clipped by 4 bases and J by 4 bases, with 13 bases between them. The CDR3 has 14 residues. Sequencing was performed on blood. This sequence originates from a person between 65 and 79 years old with breast cancer. This chain connects TRBV15 to TRBJ1-1; tentatively, D is TRBD1 (5 bases). The CDR3 region has the DNA TGTGCCACCAGCACTGACAGCCTTACCACTGAAGCTTTCTTT. It encodes CATSTDSLTTEAFF.